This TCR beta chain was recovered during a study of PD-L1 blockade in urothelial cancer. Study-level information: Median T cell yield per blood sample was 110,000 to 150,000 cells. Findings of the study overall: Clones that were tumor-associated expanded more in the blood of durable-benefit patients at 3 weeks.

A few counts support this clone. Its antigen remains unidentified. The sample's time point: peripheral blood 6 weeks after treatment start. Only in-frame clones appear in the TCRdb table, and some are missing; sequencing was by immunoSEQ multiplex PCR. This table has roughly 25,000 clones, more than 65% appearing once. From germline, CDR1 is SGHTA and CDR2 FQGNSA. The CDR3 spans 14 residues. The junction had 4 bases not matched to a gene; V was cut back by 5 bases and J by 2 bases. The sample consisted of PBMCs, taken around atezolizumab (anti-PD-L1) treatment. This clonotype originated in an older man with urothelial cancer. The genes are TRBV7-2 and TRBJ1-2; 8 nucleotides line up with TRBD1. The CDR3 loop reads CASSTQGANYGYTF. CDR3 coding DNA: TGTGCCAGCAGCACCCAGGGGGCGAACTATGGCTACACCTTC.